The 23 T cell receptor beta chains below come from one sample, sequenced in a study of human T cells and chemical hapten exposure. Time point described: pre-sensitization, week 0. The treatment was: therapeutic diphenylcyclopropenone sensitization with weekly scalp DPC. In TCRdb, the RACE reads were re-called with MiXCR into one record per CDR3 protein. The sample shows approximately 370,000 distinct CDR3 sequences, 5% to 6.5% of them seen only once. Specimen: whole blood, collected in connection with sensitization to the hapten diphenylcyclopropenone (DPC). These receptors all stem from a woman between 18 and 29 years old with alopecia areata. Some clones in this sample may be carry-over from other donors' samples.

At least ten counts were recorded for this clonotype. The V gene is TRBV7-2, the J gene TRBJ2-3, with D uncertain. Germline lookup yields CDR1 SGHTA and CDR2 FQGNSA. The length of the CDR3 is 13 residues. V gave up 4 bases and J gave up 3 bases, with 8 bases separating them. CDR3 residues: CASSSGKTDTQYF. The CDR3 region has the DNA TGTGCCAGCAGCTCGGGTAAAACAGATACGCAGTATTTT. The full variable domain, completed using reference TRBV7-2 and TRBJ2-3, is GAGVSQSPSNKVTEKGKDVELRCDPISGHTALYWYRQSLGQGLEFLIYFQGNSAPDKSGLPSDRFSAERTGGSVSTLTIQRTQQEDSAVYLCASSSGKTDTQYFGPGTRLTVL.

Many counts were recorded for this clonotype. The chain employs TRBV6-1 and TRBJ1-1, with D perhaps matching TRBD1 (5 bases). Germline CDR1 MNHNS, CDR2 SASEGT. The length of the CDR3 is 14 residues. V dropped 2 bases and J dropped 10 bases, with 17 bases sitting between them. CDR3 coding DNA: TGTGCCAGCAGTGAAATCCCATTTAAGGGGAGAGCTTTCTTT. Translated, it gives CASSEIPFKGRAFF.

The chain joins TRBV10-3 to TRBJ2-1, with 9 bases lining up with TRBD2. Germline V gene data show CDR1 as ENHRY and CDR2 as SYGVKD. CDR3 size: 14 residues. Trimming cost V 5 bases and J 8 bases; bases outside gene matches: 7. CDR3 nucleotides: TGTGCCATCAGTAGCGGGGGGCCCCTCGATGAGCAGTTCTTC. Protein: CAISSGGPLDEQFF.

Ten or more counts support this clonotype. V is TRBV2 and J is TRBJ2-7, with D hard to call. The CDR3 runs to 14 residues. Germline V gene lookup returns CDR1 SNHLY and CDR2 FYNNEI. V was cut by 7 bases and J by 5 bases, with 18 bases left in between. The CDR3 is CASKKEQIGNEQYF. As DNA, the CDR3 is TGTGCCAGCAAAAAGGAACAAATAGGCAACGAGCAGTACTTC.

Points on this clonotype: A read error may produce the germline difference seen at one junction end. This rearrangement joins TRBV29-1 to TRBJ2-1; 7 bases match TRBD2. Germline V gene sequence: CDR1 SQVTM, CDR2 ANQGSEA. This CDR3 contains 10 residues. CDR3 in DNA: TGCAGCGTTGTAGCGGGTGAGCGGTTCTTC. Protein: CSVVAGERFF.

This clonotype was found a few times. The chain has TRBV7-2 and TRBJ1-2; no reliable D call. The V gene lost 1 base and the J gene lost 6 bases, with 12 bases spanning the gap. CDR1 and CDR2 from the germline V gene are SGHTA and FQGNSA. The CDR3 has 14 amino acids. CDR3 amino acids: CASSLGGFYDGYTF. The CDR3 DNA sequence: TGTGCCAGCAGCTTAGGAGGATTTTATGATGGCTACACCTTC.

This clonotype was observed a few times. The junction and the germline gene differ at one end; a read error may be behind it. The chain joins TRBV7-2 to TRBJ1-4; D uncertain. The CDR3 contains 14 residues. Looked up from germline, CDR1 is SGHTA and CDR2 is FQGNSA. As DNA, the CDR3 is TGTGCCAGCAGCTTAAACACAGCTAAGGAAAAACTGTTTTTT. Encoded protein: CASSLNTAKEKLFF.

This clonotype was found many times. The J gene is TRBJ1-1, the V gene TRBV13, with TRBD1 as a possible D gene (5 bases). The V and J ends lost 3 bases and 8 bases respectively, with 10 bases between them. This CDR3 spans 12 amino acids. CDR1 is PRHDT and CDR2 is FYEKMQ in the germline V gene (reference sequence). CDR3 amino acids: CASSLGPSEAFF. The CDR3 DNA is TGTGCCAGCAGCTTGGGGCCCTCCGAAGCTTTCTTT.

This clonotype has more than one count but fewer than ten. The chain combines TRBV3-1 with TRBJ2-3; 7 nucleotides agree with TRBD2. CDR3 length equals 15 residues. CDR1 is LGHDT, CDR2 YNNKEL, per germline (reference sequence). Losses at the gene ends were 0 bases for V and 4 bases for J; bases not matched to a gene: 4. CDR3 region: CASSQDWRGSDTQYF. For the CDR3, the DNA is TGTGCCAGCAGCCAAGATTGGCGGGGGTCAGATACGCAGTATTTT.

Only a few counts were recorded for this clonotype. The chain combines TRBV7-2 with TRBJ2-5; D possibly matches TRBD1 or TRBD2 (5 bases each). CDR3 length equals 15 residues. Germline V gene lookup returns CDR1 SGHTA and CDR2 FQGNSA. Trimming took off 1 base at V and 9 bases at J, with 18 bases between the two ends. The CDR3 spells CASSLVQSGRDPQYF. For the CDR3, the DNA is TGTGCCAGCAGCTTAGTCCAAAGTGGACGGGACCCCCAGTACTTC.

This clonotype was observed many times. The chain recombines TRBV7-9 with TRBJ2-7; a weak D match, TRBD1 (6 bases). The V end lost 4 bases, the J end lost 2 bases, and 12 bases lay between the germline ends. The CDR3 length is 14 residues. Germline loops: CDR1 SEHNR, CDR2 FQNEAQ (reference sequence). The DNA for the CDR3 is TGTGCCAGCAGCTCGTCAGGGGAAACCTACGAGCAGTACTTC. This sequence encodes CASSSSGETYEQYF.

This chain uses TRBV6-5 with TRBJ2-3; TRBD2 might be the D (7 bases). V gave up 1 base and J gave up 5 bases, with 22 bases separating them. The V gene's germline CDR1 is MNHEY and CDR2 SVGAGI. There are 18 residues in the CDR3. The CDR3 here is CASSYLGLARGGQDTQYF. The CDR3 nucleotides are TGTGCCAGCAGTTACTTGGGGCTGGCGAGGGGGGGTCAAGATACGCAGTATTTT.

At least ten counts were recorded for this clonotype. The genes are TRBV7-6 and TRBJ2-5; unclear D gene. The CDR3 contains 16 residues. Germline CDR1 and CDR2: SGHVS and FNYEAQ. Trimming shortened V by 4 bases and J by 3 bases, and 18 bases separated the two germline ends. Written as DNA, the CDR3 is TGTGCCAGCAGCTACCCAGACAAAACCCTCGAAGAGACCCAGTACTTC. Its protein is CASSYPDKTLEETQYF.

The chain has TRBV18 and TRBJ1-1, with D perhaps matching TRBD1 (5 bases). This CDR3 spans 17 amino acids. Germline V lookup: CDR1 KGHSH, CDR2 LQKENI. V dropped 1 base and J dropped 1 base, with 16 bases sitting between them. CDR3 sequence reads: CASSPLIIGGGNTEAFF. The CDR3 DNA sequence: TGTGCCAGCTCACCACTTATCATCGGGGGAGGGAACACTGAAGCTTTCTTT.

This chain joins TRBV9 and TRBJ1-2; TRBD1 aligns across 7 bases. The CDR3 runs to 14 residues. CDR1 is SGDLS and CDR2 is YYNGEE in the germline V gene. Trimming at V came to 4 bases and at J to 4 bases, leaving 7 bases not matched to a gene. The CDR3: CASSPSGGGYGYTF. CDR3 coding DNA: TGTGCCAGCAGCCCATCAGGGGGGGGCTATGGCTACACCTTC.

This clonotype was observed many times. The J gene is TRBJ1-1, the V gene TRBV11-1; 8 nucleotides align to TRBD1. Germline CDR1 SGHAT, CDR2 FQDESV (reference sequence). The trim removed 5 bases at V and 2 bases at J, leaving 10 bases unmatched. CDR3 length: 16 residues. This chain's CDR3 is CASSPRTGRFNTEAFF. The CDR3 DNA is TGTGCCAGCAGCCCCAGGACAGGGCGGTTTAACACTGAAGCTTTCTTT.

This clonotype appeared many times. The chain is built from TRBV7-2 and TRBJ2-7; 7 positions agree with TRBD2. The CDR3 runs to 14 residues. V was clipped by 3 bases and J by 2 bases; unmatched bases: 4. CDR1 is SGHTA, CDR2 FQGNSA, per germline. The CDR3 sequence: CASSFQRGPYEQYF. CDR3 coding DNA: TGTGCCAGCAGCTTCCAGCGGGGCCCCTACGAGCAGTACTTC.

This clonotype was seen a handful of times. The chain uses TRBV6-1 and TRBJ2-7; tentatively, D is TRBD1 or TRBD2 (5 bases each). Germline CDR1 is MNHNS and CDR2 is SASEGT. The CDR3 runs 14 residues. Trimming stripped 2 bases from V and 7 bases from J, with 15 bases between. The CDR3 bases are TGTGCCAGCAGTGAACCTTGGACATCGGGGGAGCAGTACTTC. Translated, it gives CASSEPWTSGEQYF.

A remark on this clonotype: Being one base from a much bigger clone, this may be a read error. The chain is built from TRBV28 and TRBJ2-7; 7 bases are a match to TRBD1. From germline, CDR1 is MDHEN and CDR2 SYDVKM. CDR3 length equals 15 residues. V shed 9 bases and J 5 bases; nucleotides not matched to a gene: 16. DNA for the CDR3: TGTGCCAGAAGCTCAGACAGGGTCCGCTACGACGAGCAGTACTTC. Protein: CARSSDRVRYDEQYF.

A few counts support this clonotype. The V and J genes are TRBV27 and TRBJ2-7; D unresolved. This CDR3 comprises 14 residues. Germline assignment: CDR1 MNHEY and CDR2 SMNVEV (reference sequence). V was pared by 4 bases and J by 2 bases, with 12 bases between. The DNA of the CDR3 is TGTGCCAGCAGTTCCGAAAGGGCTGCCTACGAGCAGTACTTC. It yields the protein CASSSERAAYEQYF.

V usage is TRBV7-2 and J usage is TRBJ2-2; no clear D. The germline V and J ends were trimmed by 1 base and 2 bases, with 8 bases remaining between them. Germline V gene data show CDR1 as SGHTA and CDR2 as FQGNSA. The CDR3 covers 15 residues. The CDR3, as DNA: TGTGCCAGCAGCTTAGGACTCTTCAACACCGGGGAGCTGTTTTTT. It is translated as CASSLGLFNTGELFF.

This clonotype was observed many times. This chain joins TRBV29-1 and TRBJ2-3; D gene uncertain. The CDR3 loop spans 14 amino acids. V was clipped by 0 bases and J by 6 bases, with 13 bases between them. The germline CDR1 and CDR2 sequences are SQVTM and ANQGSEA. CDR3 protein: CSVEDWAKADTQYF. In DNA form, the CDR3 reads TGCAGCGTTGAAGATTGGGCGAAAGCGGATACGCAGTATTTT.

This clonotype was observed at least ten times. The chain links TRBV21-1 to TRBJ2-1; TRBD2 is taken as the D call from the table, unchecked against the DNA. TRBV21-1 is deemed a pseudogene. The CDR3 sequence is 15 residues long. The CDR3 nucleotides are TGTGCCAGCAGCAGCGGCCTAGCGACCTACAATGAGCAGTTCTTC. Translated: CASSSGLATYNEQFF.